The present TCR beta chain was sequenced within a study of human T cells and chemical hapten exposure. This clonotype has at least ten counts. From the RACE reads, TCRdb called clonotypes with MiXCR, one entry per CDR3 protein. This table has fewer than 45,000 distinct CDR3 sequences, over 3.5% appearing once. Specified time point: patch test 1, 2 weeks after DPC sensitization. Regarding treatment: therapeutic diphenylcyclopropenone sensitization with weekly scalp DPC. The authors' total RNA extraction used unfractionated whole blood. The CDR3 extends over 14 amino acids. From germline, CDR1 is MDHEN and CDR2 SYDVKM. The J segment lost 7 bases and the V segment lost 9 bases, leaving 11 bases of the junction unmatched.

This clonotype originated in a man aged 45-60 years with alopecia areata. Some clones in this sample may be carry-over from other donors' samples. The genes are TRBV28 and TRBJ1-3, with 8 bases lining up with TRBD1. The input for sequencing was whole blood, taken in connection with sensitization to the hapten diphenylcyclopropenone (DPC). Written as DNA, the CDR3 is TGTGCCAGTAGAGGACAGGGAATTTCTAACACCATATATTTT. This translates into CASRGQGISNTIYF.